This T cell receptor beta chain was captured by sequencing in a study of blood T cell repertoires in COVID-19. Per the germline V gene, CDR1 is MDHEN and CDR2 is SYDVKM. The CDR3 runs to 13 residues. Trimming left V 9 bases short and J 3 bases short, with 11 bases between. TCRdb keeps only in-frame clones here, not all; method: immunoSEQ multiplex PCR. The sample includes 320,000 or so clones, 88% of them seen just once. The source is a man under 40 who had recovered from COVID-19. V usage is TRBV28 and J usage is TRBJ2-2; D possibly corresponds to TRBD1 (6 bases). The sequenced material came from PBMCs or T cells enriched from blood (not recorded which). The CDR3 loop is CASVKGDTGELFF. CDR3 nucleotides: TGTGCCAGTGTTAAGGGGGACACCGGGGAGCTGTTTTTT. The whole variable domain, filled in from reference TRBV28 and TRBJ2-2, reads DVKVTQSSRYLVKRTGEKVFLECVQDMDHENMFWYRQDPGLGLRLIYFSYDVKMKEKGDIPEGYSVSREKKERFSLILESASTNQTSMYLCASVKGDTGELFFGEGSRLTVL.